This T cell receptor (beta chain) was recorded in a study of shared clonotypes between healthy human individuals. Study outcomes and limitations: Non-shared clonotypes were found to have lower generation probabilities than the clonotypes that were shared by all four of the sorted-subset donors.

Method: immunoSEQ multiplex PCR; TCRdb's copy keeps in-frame clones and lacks some. Of hundreds of thousands of clones in the sample, just under 97% are singletons; the top ten hold roughly 0.1%. In germline, CDR1 is SNHLY, CDR2 FYNNEI. The CDR3 sequence is 16 residues long. Deletions cut 3 bases from V and 1 base from J, with 12 bases between. Naive-designated CD8 cells lacked CD45RO, were positively enriched for CCR7, and omitted terminally differentiated effector memory CD45RA+ cells. As concerns this clone: Its cognate antigen is unknown.

The TCR comes from a woman in her 30s in good health. The V gene is TRBV2, the J gene TRBJ2-2; D gene ambiguous. Sequencing was performed on naive CD8+ T cells sorted from blood. In DNA, the CDR3 is TGTGCCAGCAGTGATCTGTGGAGAGGGAACACCGGGGAGCTGTTTTTT. Translation: CASSDLWRGNTGELFF.